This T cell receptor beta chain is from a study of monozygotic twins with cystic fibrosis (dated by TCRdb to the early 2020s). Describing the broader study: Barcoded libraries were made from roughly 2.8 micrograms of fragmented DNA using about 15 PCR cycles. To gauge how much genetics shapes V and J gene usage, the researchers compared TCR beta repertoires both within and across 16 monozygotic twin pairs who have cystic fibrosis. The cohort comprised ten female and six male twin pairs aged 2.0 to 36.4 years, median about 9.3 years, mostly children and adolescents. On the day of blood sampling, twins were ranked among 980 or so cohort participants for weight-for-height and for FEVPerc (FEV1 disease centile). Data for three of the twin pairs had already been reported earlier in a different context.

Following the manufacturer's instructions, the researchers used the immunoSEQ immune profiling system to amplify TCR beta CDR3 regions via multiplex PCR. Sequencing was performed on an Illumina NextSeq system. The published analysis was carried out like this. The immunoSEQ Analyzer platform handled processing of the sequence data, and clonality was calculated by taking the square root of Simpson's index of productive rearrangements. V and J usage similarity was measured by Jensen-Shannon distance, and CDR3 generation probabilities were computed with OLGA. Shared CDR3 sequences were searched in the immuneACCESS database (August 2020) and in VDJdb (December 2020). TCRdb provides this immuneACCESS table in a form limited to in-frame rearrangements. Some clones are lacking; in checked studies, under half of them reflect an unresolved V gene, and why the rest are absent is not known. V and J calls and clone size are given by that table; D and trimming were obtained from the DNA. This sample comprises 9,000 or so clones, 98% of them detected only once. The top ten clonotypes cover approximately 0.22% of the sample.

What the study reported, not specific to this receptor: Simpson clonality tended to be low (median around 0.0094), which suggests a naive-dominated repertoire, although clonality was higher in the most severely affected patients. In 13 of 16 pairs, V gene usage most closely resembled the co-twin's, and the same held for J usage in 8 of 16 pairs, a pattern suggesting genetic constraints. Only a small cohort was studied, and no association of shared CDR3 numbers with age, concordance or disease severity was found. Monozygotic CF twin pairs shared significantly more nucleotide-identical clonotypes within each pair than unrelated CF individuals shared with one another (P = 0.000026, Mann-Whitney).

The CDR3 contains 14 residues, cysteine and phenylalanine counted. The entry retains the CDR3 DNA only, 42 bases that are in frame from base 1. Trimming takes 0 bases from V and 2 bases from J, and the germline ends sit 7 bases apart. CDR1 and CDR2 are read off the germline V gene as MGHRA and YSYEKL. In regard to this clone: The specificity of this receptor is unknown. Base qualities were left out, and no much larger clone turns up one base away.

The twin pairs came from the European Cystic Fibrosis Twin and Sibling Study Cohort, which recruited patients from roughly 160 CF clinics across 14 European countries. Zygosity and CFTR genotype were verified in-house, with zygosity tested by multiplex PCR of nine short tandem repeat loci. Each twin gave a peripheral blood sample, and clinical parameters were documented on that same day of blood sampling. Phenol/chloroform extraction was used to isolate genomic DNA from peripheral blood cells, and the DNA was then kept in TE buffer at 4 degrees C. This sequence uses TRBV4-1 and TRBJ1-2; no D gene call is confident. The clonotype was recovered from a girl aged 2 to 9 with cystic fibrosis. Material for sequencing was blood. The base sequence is TGCGCCAGCAGCCAAGATCCAGGAAACTATGGCTACACCTTC. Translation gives CASSQDPGNYGYTF.